One sample yielded the 17 T cell receptor beta chains listed below, sequenced in a study of blood T cells in healthy people across ages. Then a second PCR, running about 6 to 11 cycles, was carried out with a sample-barcoded 5' primer and a J-beta primer mix. TCRdb ran MiXCR on the 5' RACE reads and lists one entry per CDR3 protein. The sample consists of 790,000 or so distinct CDR3 sequences, more than 50% of them appearing once. The sequencing sample was made of blood. The receptors were gathered from a man in his forties in good health.

In regard to this clonotype: At one end the junction does not follow the germline gene, possibly because of a read error. This chain joins TRBV6-2 or TRBV6-3 and TRBJ2-5; the D gene is possibly TRBD1 (6 bases). This CDR3 has 14 residues. Germline V CDR1 and CDR2: MNHEY, SVGEGT. The CDR3 spells CVSSQQPGAETQYF. As DNA, the CDR3 is TGTGTCAGCAGCCAACAACCAGGGGCCGAGACCCAGTACTTC.

V is TRBV27 and J is TRBJ2-1; 8 nucleotides line up with TRBD2. The CDR3 covers 17 residues. CDR1 and CDR2 (germline): MNHEY, SMNVEV (reference sequence). The V and J ends lost 2 bases and 8 bases, in that order; junction bases with no gene match: 14. This CDR3 reads CASSLISPTGGQDEQFF. DNA of the CDR3: TGTGCCAGCAGTTTAATATCCCCAACGGGAGGGCAGGATGAGCAGTTCTTC.

V is TRBV5-1 and J is TRBJ2-3, with 7 positions matching TRBD1. Trimming removed 2 bases from V and 3 bases from J; junction bases left unmatched: 6. The CDR3 runs 15 residues. Germline-derived CDR1 and CDR2 are SGHRS and YFSETQ. CDR3 DNA: TGCGCCAGCAGCTTCACAGGGGAAGGAACAGATACGCAGTATTTT. Protein: CASSFTGEGTDTQYF.

For this clonotype: A much larger clone is a single base away; this may be a read error. The chain uses TRBV11-1 and TRBJ2-1; 8 bases line up with TRBD2. J gave up 0 bases and V 4 bases, and 5 bases lay outside the gene matches. CDR3 length equals 16 residues. Germline V lookup: CDR1 SGHAT, CDR2 FQDESV (reference sequence). CDR3 sequence reads: CASSSYRGGSYNEQFF. The CDR3 DNA reads as TGTGCCAGCAGCTCTTACCGGGGGGGCTCCTACAATGAGCAGTTCTTC.

This clonotype was seen only a few times. This chain uses TRBV20-1 with TRBJ2-7; no clear D. With 3 bases removed from V and 3 bases from J, the gap between germline ends came to 12 bases. Germline V CDR1 and CDR2: DFQATT, SNEGSKA (reference sequence). The CDR3 covers 13 residues. CDR3 sequence (DNA): TGCAGTGCTAGTGCACACCTAAACTACGAGCAGTACTTC. It encodes CSASAHLNYEQYF.

This chain links TRBV29-1 with TRBJ2-1; no clear D. The J call may be in error: the DNA end matches TRBJ2-7 better. The CDR3 is 14 residues long. Germline values: CDR1 SQVTM, CDR2 ANQGSEA. The CDR3 protein is CSARLAVKYNEQYF. The CDR3 DNA reads as TGCAGCGCTAGATTGGCTGTTAAATACAATGAGCAGTACTTC.

This clonotype has a single count. The chain links TRBV6-1 to TRBJ2-4; TRBD2 is a possible D gene (5 bases). Germline V CDR1 and CDR2: MNHNS, SASEGT. The CDR3 contains 16 residues. V lost 2 bases and J lost 1, with 12 bases in between. CDR3 DNA sequence: TGTGCCAGCAGTGAATTACCCGGGATCGCCAAAAACATTCAGTACTTC. It codes for CASSELPGIAKNIQYF.

The chain joins TRBV28 to TRBJ1-1, with TRBD1 matching 7 bases. Germline V gene data show CDR1 as MDHEN and CDR2 as SYDVKM. The CDR3 has 14 amino acids. V trimming: 2 bases; J trimming: 6 bases; junction bases outside the gene matches: 6. Here the CDR3 reads CASSLGGGGAEAFF. CDR3 DNA: TGTGCCAGCAGTTTAGGAGGGGGCGGCGCTGAAGCTTTCTTT.

This clonotype has more than one count but fewer than ten. The chain has TRBV7-2 and TRBJ2-3; D possibly corresponds to TRBD1 (5 bases). Germline values: CDR1 SGHTA, CDR2 FQGNSA. This CDR3 is 11 amino acids long. Between the trimmed V and J ends, which lost 5 bases and 12 bases, there was a span of 12 bases. The CDR3 reads CASSRGSSQYF. Written as DNA, the CDR3 is TGTGCCAGCAGCAGGGGTTCCTCCCAGTATTTT.

This clonotype appeared a few times. The chain is built from TRBV6-1 and TRBJ2-7; TRBD2 is a possible D gene (5 bases). Deletions cut 4 bases from V and 2 bases from J, with 15 bases between. Germline V gene data show CDR1 as MNHNS and CDR2 as SASEGT. CDR3 length: 15 amino acids. The CDR3 spells CASSVLPGSTYEQYF. CDR3 sequence (DNA): TGTGCCAGCAGTGTCCTACCGGGGTCCACCTACGAGCAGTACTTC.

This clonotype has more than one count but fewer than ten. The chain couples TRBV27 to TRBJ2-7; 7 bases line up with TRBD1. This CDR3 is built from 16 residues. Germline loops: CDR1 MNHEY, CDR2 SMNVEV (reference sequence). Trimming at V came to 0 bases and at J to 1 base, leaving 6 bases not matched to a gene. Here the CDR3 reads CASSLSTGFGSYEQYF. CDR3 DNA sequence: TGTGCCAGCAGTTTATCGACAGGGTTTGGGTCCTACGAGCAGTACTTC.

A remark on this clonotype: A single base separates this from a much larger clone, so it may be a read error. No conserved phenylalanine or tryptophan ends this CDR3, so it is likely a read error. This chain links TRBV20-1 with TRBJ1-4; D remains unclear. Germline V lookup: CDR1 DFQATT, CDR2 SNEGSKA (reference sequence). Trimming shortened V by 0 bases and J by 0 bases, and 8 bases separated the two germline ends. The CDR3 is 15 amino acids. CDR3 in DNA: TGCAGTGCTAGAGAGGACGGTGCAACTAATGAAAAACTGTTTTTA. This sequence encodes CSAREDGATNEKLFL.

The chain uses TRBV6-6 and TRBJ2-7; 11 bases are shared with TRBD1. Judging by the DNA end, TRBJ2-4 fits better; the J call may be wrong. Germline assignment: CDR1 MNHNY and CDR2 SVGAGI (reference sequence). This CDR3 has 16 amino acids. This CDR3 is CASSLIPGQGGNIQYF. CDR3 coding DNA: TGTGCCAGCAGTTTAATCCCGGGACAGGGGGGGAACATTCAGTACTTC.

CDR3 loop: CASSQETGRGYTF. CDR3 bases: TGTGCCAGCAGCCAAGAAACAGGACGTGGCTACACCTTC. The chain uses TRBV3-1 and TRBJ1-2; possible D gene TRBD1, 5 bases. This CDR3 contains 13 residues. V was shortened by 0 bases and J by 7 bases, with 9 bases between the two germline ends. CDR1 is LGHDT and CDR2 is YNNKEL in the germline V gene (reference sequence).

This chain uses TRBV6-5 with TRBJ2-4; D gene ambiguous. The last part of the DNA fits TRBJ2-7 better; the J call may be wrong. Germline values: CDR1 MNHEY, CDR2 SVGAGI. This CDR3 is 12 amino acids long. The CDR3 region is CASSSQVYEQYF. As DNA, the CDR3 is TGTGCCAGCAGTTCGCAGGTCTACGAGCAGTACTTC.

The table lists this clonotype with many counts. This chain's CDR3 is CASSLYPQETQYF. The CDR3 DNA reads as TGTGCCAGCAGCTTATATCCCCAAGAGACCCAGTACTTC. The chain recombines TRBV7-8 with TRBJ2-5; D uncertain. CDR1 and CDR2 (germline): SGHVS, FQNEAQ. V lost 2 bases and J lost 1, with 5 bases in between. The CDR3 loop spans 13 amino acids. The variable domain in full, with the rest retrieved from reference TRBV7-8 and TRBJ2-5, is GAGVSQSPRYKVAKRGQDVALRCDPISGHVSLFWYQQALGQGPEFLTYFQNEAQLDKSGLPSDRFFAERPEGSVSTLKIQRTQQEDSAVYLCASSLYPQETQYFGPGTRLLVL.

This rearrangement joins TRBV7-2 to TRBJ2-3; D not certain. The V end was cut by 5 bases, the J end by 4 bases, with 16 bases between. Germline V gene sequence: CDR1 SGHTA, CDR2 FQGNSA. The CDR3 loop spans 15 amino acids. This chain's CDR3 is CASSPGAADADTQYF. As DNA, the CDR3 is TGTGCCAGCAGCCCCGGAGCTGCTGATGCAGATACGCAGTATTTT.